The next 13 T cell receptor beta chains were all read from a single sample in a study of cytomegalovirus exposure and HLA in healthy donors. A multiplex PCR was run with 60 Vbeta primers and 13 Jbeta primers. Only in-frame clones appear in the TCRdb table, and some are missing; sequencing was by immunoSEQ multiplex PCR. Of 200,000 to 250,000 clones detected, less than 85% appear once; the ten largest clones hold 0.63%. The sequenced sample consisted of PBMCs. The receptors originated from a man aged 18 to 35 in good health and CMV-seronegative.

This sequence joins TRBV5-4 and TRBJ1-3; 8 bases are a match to TRBD1. The CDR3 sequence is 17 residues long. Germline V lookup: CDR1 SGHNT, CDR2 YYREEE (reference sequence). The trim removed 4 bases at V and 10 bases at J, leaving 19 bases unmatched. CDR3: CASSASGQGFNRWTIYF. The CDR3 nucleotides are TGTGCCAGCAGCGCATCCGGACAGGGCTTTAATCGTTGGACCATATATTTT.

The chain recombines TRBV28 with TRBJ2-4; 7 nucleotides line up with TRBD1. Unmatched junction bases numbered 5, after V lost 3 bases and J lost 0 bases. CDR1 and CDR2 (germline): MDHEN, SYDVKM. The CDR3 contains 16 residues. In nucleotides, the CDR3 is TGTGCCAGCAGTTTGGGGACAGAGCTAGCCAAAAACATTCAGTACTTC. Its translation is CASSLGTELAKNIQYF.

This sequence joins TRBV7-8 and TRBJ1-2, with 9 bases that match TRBD1. Germline V gene data show CDR1 as SGHVS and CDR2 as FQNEAQ. With 5 bases clipped from V and 6 bases from J, the junction kept 7 bases outside the gene matches. The CDR3 spans 14 residues. The CDR3 DNA reads as TGTGCCAGCAGCCCCGGACAGGGGAAAGATGGCTACACCTTC. It is translated as CASSPGQGKDGYTF.

The V and J genes are TRBV11-3 and TRBJ2-1; 7 nucleotides match TRBD1. Trimming cost V 3 bases and J 7 bases; bases outside gene matches: 3. Germline V CDR1 and CDR2: SGHNT, YENEEA. The CDR3 is 13 amino acids. CDR3 protein: CASSFETGNEQFF. DNA for the CDR3: TGTGCCAGCAGCTTCGAGACAGGGAATGAGCAGTTCTTC.

This clone occurred once. This sequence joins TRBV7-9 and TRBJ1-1; 8 nucleotides align to TRBD1. Germline CDR1 is SEHNR and CDR2 is FQNEAQ (reference sequence). This CDR3 has 13 residues. V was pared by 6 bases and J by 8 bases, with 8 bases of the junction left unmatched. The CDR3 sequence: CASRLGQGLEAFF. CDR3 sequence (DNA): TGTGCCAGCAGACTTGGACAGGGCTTAGAAGCTTTCTTT.

The chain employs TRBV10-3 and TRBJ2-5; D is possibly TRBD1 (6 bases). The J call is doubtful: the DNA matches TRBJ2-7 better. The CDR3 is made up of 16 amino acids. The germline CDR1 and CDR2 sequences are ENHRY and SYGVKD. CDR3 DNA: TGTGCCATCAGTGAGAACAGGGTCCATAGCTCCTACGAGCAGTACTTC. Its protein is CAISENRVHSSYEQYF.

This chain uses TRBV4-1 with TRBJ2-7; 9 bases are a match to TRBD1. Per the germline V gene, CDR1 is MGHRA and CDR2 is YSYEKL. The junction had 2 bases not matched to a gene; V was cut back by 1 base and J by 1 base. The CDR3 is 15 residues long. CDR3 region: CASSQVGQGSYEQYF. CDR3 in DNA: TGCGCCAGCAGCCAAGTGGGACAGGGATCCTACGAGCAGTACTTC.

This clone was detected only a few times. V and J are TRBV18 and TRBJ2-1; 10 bases line up with TRBD2. CDR1 KGHSH and CDR2 LQKENI come from the germline V gene. This CDR3 region has 15 residues. Losses at the gene ends were 1 base for V and 10 bases for J; bases not matched to a gene: 7. The CDR3 DNA is TGTGCCAGCTCACCACTCGGGGTAGCGGGAGGAGAGCAGTTCTTC. It codes for CASSPLGVAGGEQFF.

This sequence joins TRBV19 and TRBJ2-3; TRBD1 might be the D (6 bases). The CDR3 extends over 13 amino acids. V was trimmed by 5 bases and J by 2 bases, leaving 8 bases between them. Per germline, CDR1 LNHDA and CDR2 SQIVND (reference sequence). CDR3 protein: CASSGGPTDTQYF. The CDR3 DNA is TGTGCCAGTAGTGGGGGCCCCACAGATACGCAGTATTTT.

J is TRBJ2-3 and V is TRBV5-1, with no clear D. The CDR3 totals 13 residues. The germline V gene has CDR1 SGHRS and CDR2 YFSETQ. Trimming stripped 0 bases from V and 5 bases from J, with 7 bases between. In nucleotides, the CDR3 is TGCGCCAGCAGCTTGGAGTCGGTAGATACGCAGTATTTT. This encodes CASSLESVDTQYF.

V is TRBV19 and J is TRBJ2-3, with a possible D match to TRBD2 (5 bases). This CDR3 spans 15 amino acids. V was cut by 7 bases and J by 5 bases, with 19 bases left in between. The germline gives CDR1 LNHDA, CDR2 SQIVND (reference sequence). The CDR3 loop reads CASTHGGPRGDTQYF. The CDR3 bases are TGTGCCAGTACCCACGGAGGCCCCAGAGGAGATACGCAGTATTTT.

This chain joins TRBV10-2 and TRBJ2-7; perhaps TRBD2 as D (6 bases). The CDR3 extends over 13 amino acids. Germline assignment: CDR1 WSHSY and CDR2 SAAADI. V was cut by 6 bases and J by 7 bases, with 16 bases left in between. DNA for the CDR3: TGCGCCAGCAGGGACTACCCCCCACGGGAGCAGTACTTC. This gives the protein CASRDYPPREQYF.

V is TRBV9 and J is TRBJ2-1; 8 bases map to TRBD2. The junction had 4 bases not matched to a gene; V was cut back by 0 bases and J by 5 bases. This CDR3 comprises 15 residues. Germline CDR1 and CDR2: SGDLS and YYNGEE. The CDR3 region is CASSVASGRDNEQFF. CDR3 nucleotides: TGTGCCAGCAGCGTAGCATCCGGGAGGGACAATGAGCAGTTCTTC.